This T cell receptor (beta chain) was documented in a study of regulatory T cells in long-lasting Graves disease. General study findings and limits: The number of shared public clonotypes was higher in persistent patients (around 2,500) than new patients (under 1,000).

The CDR3 contains 16 residues. V dropped 3 bases and J dropped 6; count of bases not matched to a gene: 13. Germline loops: CDR1 DFQATT, CDR2 SNEGSKA (reference sequence). HTBI primers from iRepertoire and Arm-PCR of CDR3 regions yielded the TCR beta libraries. TCRdb reprocessed the multiplex PCR reads via MiXCR and lists one record per CDR3 protein. The sample yields roughly 610,000 distinct CDR3 sequences, 15% to 20% seen once. The time point is: newly diagnosed GD, antithyroid drugs for less than 3 months. Making the TCR library involved RNA that had been extracted from PBMCs. Ten or more counts support this clonotype. The antigen is unknown. This sample also appeared in a second study, on T cells in Graves' hyperthyroidism and ophthalmopathy.

The sequence came from a woman in her 30s with Graves disease. The chain is built from TRBV20-1 and TRBJ1-5; 8 bases match TRBD1. The sequences come from peripheral blood mononuclear cells (PBMCs), collected at new diagnosis, from a patient treated with antithyroid drugs. CDR3 sequence reads: CSASASGTGSGQPQHF. DNA for the CDR3: TGCAGTGCTAGTGCCTCCGGGACAGGATCGGGTCAGCCCCAGCATTTT.